These 30 T cell receptor beta chains share one sample of origin, sequenced in a study of blood T cell repertoires in COVID-19. TCRdb's table, derived via immunoSEQ multiplex PCR, lists solely in-frame clones and lacks some. There are some 160,000 clones in the sample; about four fifths occur only once, and 2.5% to 3% lies in the top ten. Sequencing input: peripheral blood. The origin of the receptors is a woman aged 80 or over with COVID-19, enrolled during active disease.

The chain has TRBV2 and TRBJ2-1; 9 bases match TRBD2. The trim removed 7 bases at V and 9 bases at J, leaving 10 bases unmatched. CDR1 is SNHLY, CDR2 FYNNEI, per germline. The CDR3 has 14 amino acids. In DNA, the CDR3 is TGTGCCAGCAAAAGAAGTAGCGGGAGCACTGAGCAGTTCTTC. This codes for CASKRSSGSTEQFF.

The chain employs TRBV18 and TRBJ2-2; 9 nucleotides line up with TRBD1. V lost 0 bases and J lost 6; bases outside the gene matches: 2. From germline, CDR1 is KGHSH and CDR2 LQKENI. The CDR3 totals 15 residues. The DNA of the CDR3 is TGTGCCAGCTCACCACCGGGACAGGGTGCCGGGGAGCTGTTTTTT. As protein: CASSPPGQGAGELFF.

This chain joins TRBV3-1 (or the pseudogene TRBV3-2) and TRBJ1-1, with D possibly TRBD1 on 5 matching bases. V gave up 1 base and J gave up 11 bases, with 8 bases separating them. This CDR3 has 11 amino acids. CDR1 LGHDT and CDR2 YNNKEL come from the germline V gene (reference sequence). The CDR3 is CASSQAGRAFF. The CDR3 bases are TGTGCCAGCAGCCAAGCAGGGAGGGCTTTCTTT.

V and J are TRBV5-4 and TRBJ1-3, with 7 bases that match TRBD1. CDR1 and CDR2 (germline): SGHNT, YYREEE (reference sequence). V lost 0 bases, J lost 4 bases, and 10 bases stayed unmatched. CDR3 length: 17 amino acids. CDR3 DNA sequence: TGTGCCAGCAGCTTGGCCCAAGGGGGCGCAGCCGGAAACACCATATATTTT. Protein sequence: CASSLAQGGAAGNTIYF.

This clone was counted between two and nine times. The genes are TRBV10-3 and TRBJ2-2; 7 nucleotides align to TRBD2. V was clipped by 7 bases and J by 0 bases; unmatched bases: 5. Looked up from germline, CDR1 is ENHRY and CDR2 is SYGVKD. The length of the CDR3 is 15 residues. The CDR3 sequence is CAIKHAGANTGELFF. The DNA for the CDR3 is TGTGCCATCAAACATGCGGGGGCGAACACCGGGGAGCTGTTTTTT.

CDR3 loop: CAIKGVSAGLAAYNEQFF. The CDR3 nucleotides are TGTGCCATCAAAGGGGTATCCGCGGGACTAGCGGCCTACAATGAGCAGTTCTTC. The rearrangement links TRBV10-3 to TRBJ2-1; 11 bases are a match to TRBD2. The CDR3 has 18 residues. The V segment lost 7 bases and the J segment 2 bases; nucleotides outside the gene matches: 13. The germline CDR1 and CDR2 sequences are ENHRY and SYGVKD.

This chain connects TRBV10-3 to TRBJ2-3; no firm D call. V lost 4 bases and J lost 1, with 3 bases in between. Germline CDR1 and CDR2: ENHRY and SYGVKD. The CDR3 is made up of 12 amino acids. The CDR3 sequence is CAISVGTDTQYF. As DNA, the CDR3 is TGTGCCATCAGTGTAGGCACAGATACGCAGTATTTT.

This chain connects TRBV24-1 to TRBJ2-1, with TRBD1 matching over 9 bases. Germline-derived CDR1 and CDR2 are KGHDR and SFDVKD. With 7 bases clipped from V and 8 bases from J, the junction kept 8 bases outside the gene matches. This CDR3 has 14 amino acids. The CDR3 protein is CATSQPGTGYEQFF. Written as DNA, the CDR3 is TGTGCCACCAGCCAACCCGGGACAGGGTATGAGCAGTTCTTC.

The genes are TRBV6-2 or TRBV6-3 and TRBJ1-5, with 10 bases identical to TRBD1. Germline V gene data show CDR1 as MNHEY and CDR2 as SVGEGT. The CDR3 covers 16 residues. V was pared by 3 bases and J by 5 bases, with 7 bases of the junction left unmatched. CDR3 DNA sequence: TGTGCCAGCAGTTATAACCGCGGGACAGGGGATCAGCCCCAGCATTTT. It translates to CASSYNRGTGDQPQHF.

This chain connects TRBV5-1 to TRBJ2-7; 11 positions agree with TRBD2. The CDR3 is made up of 16 amino acids. Germline CDR1 SGHRS, CDR2 YFSETQ. The junction had 12 bases not matched to a gene; V was cut back by 3 bases and J by 7 bases. As DNA, the CDR3 is TGCGCCAGCAGCTCGCGACTAGCGGGAAACGGCCGGGAGCAGTACTTC. This gives the protein CASSSRLAGNGREQYF.

This sequence joins TRBV7-3 and TRBJ2-2; 11 bases are shared with TRBD2. Germline lookup yields CDR1 SGHTA and CDR2 FQGTGA. Trimming cost V 5 bases and J 3 bases; bases outside gene matches: 2. The CDR3 consists of 15 residues. Here the CDR3 reads CASSTGLADTGELFF. The CDR3 DNA reads as TGTGCCAGCAGCACGGGACTAGCGGACACCGGGGAGCTGTTTTTT.

The chain is built from TRBV5-1 and TRBJ1-2; 8 bases are shared with TRBD1. Trimming removed 0 bases from V and 3 bases from J; junction bases left unmatched: 4. Germline V gives CDR1 SGHRS, CDR2 YFSETQ. The CDR3 loop spans 15 amino acids. The CDR3 coding sequence is TGCGCCAGCAGCTTGGATGGACAGGGTGACTATGGCTACACCTTC. Encoded protein: CASSLDGQGDYGYTF.

The V and J genes are TRBV4-2 and TRBJ2-3, with D unclear. The CDR3 length is 13 residues. V was clipped by 1 base and J by 6 bases, with 8 bases between them. Germline V gives CDR1 LGHNA, CDR2 YNFKEQ. This CDR3 reads CASSQGVSDTQYF. CDR3 in DNA: TGTGCCAGCAGCCAAGGTGTCTCCGATACGCAGTATTTT.

This sequence joins TRBV27 and TRBJ1-3; tentative D call: TRBD1 (6 bases). The V end was cut by 4 bases, the J end by 3 bases, with 10 bases between. This CDR3 has 14 residues. Germline V gene data show CDR1 as MNHEY and CDR2 as SMNVEV (reference sequence). The CDR3 protein is CASSSGANGNTIYF. DNA for the CDR3: TGTGCCAGCAGTTCAGGGGCGAATGGAAACACCATATATTTT.

The rearrangement links TRBV9 to TRBJ1-2, with D tentatively TRBD1 (6 bases). The V end lost 0 bases, the J end lost 2 bases, and 8 bases lay between the germline ends. The CDR3 has 14 amino acids. Germline V gives CDR1 SGDLS, CDR2 YYNGEE. The CDR3 reads CASSVARGNYGYTF. CDR3 in DNA: TGTGCCAGCAGCGTAGCTAGGGGGAACTATGGCTACACCTTC.

The chain's CDR3 is CASSEVRDSLSSYEQYF. For the CDR3, the DNA is TGTGCCAGCAGTGAAGTCCGGGACTCCCTCTCCTCCTACGAGCAGTACTTC. The chain is built from TRBV6-1 and TRBJ2-7, with a weak D call TRBD2 (6 bases). CDR3 length equals 17 residues. V gave up 1 base and J gave up 0 bases, with 16 bases separating them. In germline, CDR1 is MNHNS, CDR2 SASEGT.

The gene calls are TRBV28 and TRBJ2-2; tentatively, D is TRBD1 (5 bases). V was cut by 3 bases and J by 7 bases, with 9 bases left in between. Germline loops: CDR1 MDHEN, CDR2 SYDVKM. The CDR3 spans 13 residues. CDR3 sequence reads: CASSLGGHGELFF. CDR3 nucleotide sequence: TGTGCCAGCAGTTTGGGTGGACACGGGGAGCTGTTTTTT.

This chain uses TRBV5-1 with TRBJ2-1, with 9 bases matching TRBD2. The CDR3 is 14 residues long. The ends lost 0 bases at V and 8 bases at J; junction bases unmatched: 3. Germline-derived CDR1 and CDR2 are SGHRS and YFSETQ. In nucleotides, the CDR3 is TGCGCCAGCAGCTTGGGGGCGGGAGGGCATGAGCAGTTCTTC. This encodes CASSLGAGGHEQFF.

This rearrangement joins TRBV10-1 to TRBJ2-4, with D tentatively TRBD2 (7 bases). Germline V lookup: CDR1 WNHNN, CDR2 SYGVQD (reference sequence). The V and J ends lost 0 bases and 7 bases respectively, with 10 bases between them. The CDR3 spans 14 residues. This CDR3 reads CASSESGGGNIQYF. CDR3 nucleotide sequence: TGCGCCAGCAGTGAGTCGGGAGGGGGGAACATTCAGTACTTC.

For the CDR3, the DNA is TGCGCCAGCAGTCAATCCCAAGGGCTAGCGGGCGACCTAGCCAAAAACATTCAGTACTTC. This translates into CASSQSQGLAGDLAKNIQYF. This chain uses TRBV23-1 with TRBJ2-4; TRBD2 agrees at 8 bases. TRBV23-1 is assigned to the ORF class and has an uncertain function. The CDR3 has 20 residues. The junction had 13 bases not matched to a gene; V was cut back by 0 bases and J by 0 bases.

The CDR3 is CASSPGTSVTGELFF. As DNA, the CDR3 is TGCGCCAGCAGCCCGGGGACTAGTGTCACCGGGGAGCTGTTTTTT. The gene calls are TRBV5-1 and TRBJ2-2, with TRBD2 matching 8 bases. CDR3 size: 15 residues. CDR1 is SGHRS and CDR2 is YFSETQ in the germline V gene. Trimming cost V 4 bases and J 4 bases; bases outside gene matches: 6.

The gene calls are TRBV30 and TRBJ1-4, with 7 bases fitting TRBD1. The CDR3 extends over 13 amino acids. Per the germline V gene, CDR1 is GTSNPN and CDR2 is SVGIG (reference sequence). With 4 bases clipped from V and 8 bases from J, the junction kept 7 bases outside the gene matches. The CDR3 coding sequence is TGTGCCTGGATAGACAGGGTTAGGGAAAAACTGTTTTTT. It codes for CAWIDRVREKLFF.

This clone has a single count. This rearrangement joins TRBV20-1 to TRBJ2-1; 10 nucleotides agree with TRBD2. The V segment lost 3 bases and the J segment 6 bases; nucleotides outside the gene matches: 8. The germline gives CDR1 DFQATT, CDR2 SNEGSKA (reference sequence). The CDR3 runs to 15 residues. CDR3 coding DNA: TGCAGTGCTAGTGACAGCGGGGGGGCCGTCAATGAGCAGTTCTTC. It codes for CSASDSGGAVNEQFF.

The chain joins TRBV11-3 to TRBJ2-2; D is unclear. V shed 3 bases and J shed 4 bases, with 6 bases lying between them. The CDR3 covers 13 residues. CDR1 and CDR2 (germline): SGHNT, YENEEA. The CDR3 here is CASSFSGTGELFF. CDR3 in DNA: TGTGCCAGCAGCTTCTCGGGCACCGGGGAGCTGTTTTTT.

The genes are TRBV3-1 (or the pseudogene TRBV3-2) and TRBJ1-1; unclear D gene. V was shortened by 1 base and J by 1 base, with 7 bases between the two germline ends. Germline CDR1 LGHDT, CDR2 YNNKEL (reference sequence). This CDR3 contains 14 residues. The CDR3 sequence is CASSQVAGNTEAFF. The CDR3 region has the DNA TGTGCCAGCAGCCAAGTAGCGGGGAACACTGAAGCTTTCTTT.

This rearrangement joins TRBV4-1 to TRBJ2-7; D is perhaps TRBD1 (5 bases). The CDR3 runs 15 residues. Germline CDR1 is MGHRA and CDR2 is YSYEKL. V lost 4 bases and J lost 1, with 14 bases in between. For the CDR3, the DNA is TGCGCCAGCAGCCCCCTAGACAGATCTTCCTACGAGCAGTACTTC. This gives the protein CASSPLDRSSYEQYF.

The rearrangement joins TRBV27 to TRBJ2-5; D unclear. V lost 7 bases, J lost 10 bases, and 7 bases lay in between. Germline lookup yields CDR1 MNHEY and CDR2 SMNVEV (reference sequence). This CDR3 contains 9 residues. CDR3 DNA: TGTGCCAGCAACGTTAGCCAGTACTTC. Translating gives CASNVSQYF.

This clone was seen a few times. The chain is built from TRBV12-3 or TRBV12-4 and TRBJ1-1; D uncertain. Trimming shortened V by 5 bases and J by 6 bases, and 13 bases separated the two germline ends. The CDR3 spans 13 residues. This chain's CDR3 is CASSPFVRAEAFF. The CDR3 bases are TGTGCCAGCAGTCCTTTTGTGCGGGCTGAAGCTTTCTTT.

The chain joins TRBV9 to TRBJ2-3; TRBD1 aligns across 9 bases. The CDR3 totals 15 residues. Germline CDR1 and CDR2: SGDLS and YYNGEE. V lost 3 bases to trimming and J lost 2 bases; unmatched junction nucleotides: 4. CDR3 coding DNA: TGTGCCAGCAGCGGTATACAGGGGGCCACAGATACGCAGTATTTT. Amino acids: CASSGIQGATDTQYF.

V gene TRBV7-2 combines with J gene TRBJ2-3, with 7 bases identical to TRBD2. Trimming cost V 1 base and J 9 bases; bases outside gene matches: 4. Germline V lookup: CDR1 SGHTA, CDR2 FQGNSA. CDR3 length: 13 amino acids. CDR3: CASSLGGLITQYF. The CDR3 nucleotides read TGTGCCAGCAGCTTAGGGGGACTAATAACGCAGTATTTT.